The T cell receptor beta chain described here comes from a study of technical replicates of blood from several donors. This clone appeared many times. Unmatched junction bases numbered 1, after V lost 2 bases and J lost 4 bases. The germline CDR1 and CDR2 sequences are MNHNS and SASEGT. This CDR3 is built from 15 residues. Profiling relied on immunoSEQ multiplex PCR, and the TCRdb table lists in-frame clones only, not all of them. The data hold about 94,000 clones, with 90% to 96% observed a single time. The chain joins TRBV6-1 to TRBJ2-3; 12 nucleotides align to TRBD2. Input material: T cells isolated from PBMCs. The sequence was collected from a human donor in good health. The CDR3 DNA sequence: TGTGCCAGCAGTGAACTAGCGGGAGGGCCAGATACGCAGTATTTT. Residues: CASSELAGGPDTQYF.